Listed below are T cell receptor beta chains from one sample, sequenced in a study of blood T cell repertoires in COVID-19. Generated by immunoSEQ multiplex PCR, the TCRdb table keeps only in-frame clones and is missing some. The data contain roughly 380,000 clones, 70% to 90% of them singletons. Sequencing input: PBMCs or T cells enriched from blood (not recorded which). These receptors came from a man under 40 who had recovered from COVID-19. Both conserved end residues are part of each CDR3. D genes are given only for firm matches. Not all rows give a size; the values are once, few, many and, for expanded clones, a class.

v_call	j_call	d_call	clone_size	cdr3_aa	cdr3_nt
TRBV4-3	TRBJ1-4	TRBD1	-	CASSQDGTGKEKLFF	TGCGCCAGCAGCCAAGATGGGACAGGGAAAGAAAAACTGTTTTTT
TRBV6-6	TRBJ1-2	-	once	CASSYSPRQTQYGYTF	TGTGCCAGCAGTTACTCGCCCAGACAGACCCAGTATGGCTACACCTTC
TRBV19	TRBJ1-6	-	once	CASRGGLLGHRDGNNSPLHF	TGTGCCAGTAGAGGGGGTTTGTTGGGACACCGGGACGGAAATAATTCACCCCTCCACTTT
TRBV7-9	TRBJ2-2	-	-	CASSLPGGPAGELFF	TGTGCCAGCAGCCTACCGGGCGGGCCGGCCGGGGAGCTGTTTTTT
TRBV25-1	TRBJ1-1	-	-	CASSESQGWRTEAFF	TGTGCCAGCAGTGAATCACAGGGCTGGCGTACTGAAGCTTTCTTT
TRBV19	TRBJ1-4	-	-	CASRAGAHEKLFF	TGTGCCAGTAGGGCAGGGGCTCATGAAAAACTGTTTTTT
TRBV24-1	TRBJ2-3	TRBD2	-	CATSDPSAGSTDTQYF	TGTGCCACCAGTGACCCCTCAGCGGGGAGCACAGATACGCAGTATTTT
TRBV5-4	TRBJ1-1	-	-	CASSLAAGLYNTEAFF	TGTGCCAGCAGCTTAGCTGCCGGTTTATATAACACTGAAGCTTTCTTT
TRBV10-3	TRBJ1-3	-	-	CAISERGGSGNTIYF	TGTGCCATCAGTGAGAGGGGCGGTTCGGGAAACACCATATATTTT
TRBV7-2	TRBJ2-7	-	-	CASRAVGSYEQYF	TGTGCCAGCAGGGCAGTTGGCTCGTACGAGCAGTACTTC
TRBV7-3	TRBJ2-1	TRBD2	-	CASSLTAGAEYNEQFF	TGTGCCAGCAGCTTAACAGCGGGGGCCGAATACAATGAGCAGTTCTTC
TRBV6-5	TRBJ2-7	-	-	CATETVYEQYF	TGTGCCACCGAGACAGTCTACGAGCAGTACTTC
TRBV9	TRBJ1-4	-	few	CASSPQGDPNEKLFF	TGTGCCAGCAGCCCCCAAGGGGATCCTAATGAAAAACTGTTTTTT
TRBV12-5	TRBJ2-7	-	-	CASGSPRPNWVYEQYF	TGTGCTAGTGGTTCCCCGAGGCCCAATTGGGTCTACGAGCAGTACTTC
TRBV6-6	TRBJ1-2	-	-	CASSSNRREGGYTF	TGTGCCAGCAGTTCAAACCGCAGGGAAGGAGGCTACACCTTC
TRBV6-5	TRBJ1-5	TRBD1	once	CASSSTGGWGQPQHF	TGTGCCAGCAGTTCGACAGGGGGCTGGGGTCAGCCCCAGCATTTT
TRBV6-2/TRBV6-3	TRBJ2-2	-	-	CASSPYHPGELFF	TGTGCCAGCAGTCCCTACCACCCCGGGGAGCTGTTTTTT
TRBV30	TRBJ1-5	-	once	CAWSADTMSGNQPQHF	TGTGCCTGGAGTGCGGACACGATGAGCGGGAATCAGCCCCAGCATTTT
TRBV4-3	TRBJ1-4	TRBD1	-	CASSQGQGNEKLFF	TGCGCCAGCAGCCAGGGACAGGGGAATGAAAAACTGTTTTTT
TRBV5-1	TRBJ2-6	-	-	CAIAQAPGANVLTF	TGCGCCATTGCACAGGCCCCTGGGGCCAACGTCCTGACTTTC
TRBV27	TRBJ1-2	TRBD1	-	CATKQGAVYGYTF	TGTGCCACTAAACAGGGGGCGGTCTATGGCTACACCTTC
TRBV5-6	TRBJ1-1	-	-	CASSPHSHTEAFF	TGTGCCAGCAGCCCCCACAGTCACACTGAAGCTTTCTTT
TRBV27	TRBJ2-7	-	-	CASSNRVTPYEQYF	TGTGCCAGCAGCAACCGGGTCACTCCCTACGAGCAGTACTTC
TRBV29-1	TRBJ1-2	TRBD1	-	CSVTGDGFGYTF	TGCAGCGTTACAGGGGATGGGTTCGGCTACACCTTC
TRBV18	TRBJ1-5	TRBD1	-	CASSPDRGRGQPQHF	TGTGCCAGCTCACCAGACAGGGGGCGCGGACAGCCCCAGCATTTT
TRBV29-1	TRBJ1-1	-	-	CSVVDGDTEAFF	TGCAGCGTTGTCGACGGGGACACTGAAGCTTTCTTT
TRBV27	TRBJ2-7	TRBD2	-	CASRGTSGALSYEQYF	TGTGCCAGTCGGGGGACTAGCGGGGCCCTCTCCTACGAGCAGTACTTC
TRBV9	TRBJ2-5	TRBD2	-	CASTSLCSGGAGETQYF	TGTGCCAGCACTTCCCTATGTAGCGGGGGGGCTGGAGAGACCCAGTACTTC
TRBV7-3	TRBJ1-3	TRBD1	-	CASSPGTGGNTIYF	TGTGCCAGCAGCCCGGGGACAGGAGGAAACACCATATATTTT
TRBV7-9	TRBJ2-7	-	once	CASRTGSAGEQYF	TGTGCCAGCCGGACAGGCTCGGCGGGGGAGCAGTACTTC
TRBV5-1	TRBJ2-1	-	-	CASSAQGEQFF	TGCGCCAGCAGCGCCCAGGGAGAGCAGTTCTTC
TRBV7-2	TRBJ1-1	-	-	CASSLPGQGVNTEAFF	TGTGCCAGCAGCTTACCGGGACAAGGGGTGAACACTGAAGCTTTCTTT
TRBV19	TRBJ1-1	TRBD1	-	CASTMGGQVNTEAFF	TGTGCCAGTACCATGGGGGGACAGGTGAACACTGAAGCTTTCTTT
TRBV9	TRBJ2-7	TRBD1	-	CASSVGTGAVEQYF	TGTGCCAGCAGCGTTGGGACAGGGGCCGTCGAGCAGTACTTC
TRBV12-3/TRBV12-4	TRBJ2-7	-	-	CASSYGSYEQYF	TGTGCCAGCAGTTACGGCTCCTACGAGCAGTACTTC
TRBV11-2	TRBJ2-1	TRBD2	-	CASSLQFLAGINEQFF	TGTGCCAGCAGCTTACAGTTTCTAGCGGGGATCAATGAGCAGTTCTTC
TRBV20-1	TRBJ2-3	TRBD1	-	CSASPTGGFTDTQYF	TGCAGTGCTAGTCCCACAGGGGGGTTCACAGATACGCAGTATTTT
TRBV5-1	TRBJ2-7	-	once	CASSFSVVGYEQYF	TGCGCCAGCAGCTTTTCCGTGGTCGGCTACGAGCAGTACTTC
TRBV3-1/TRBV3-2	TRBJ1-1	TRBD1	few	CASSQVPGQGGLEAFF	TGTGCCAGCAGCCAAGTCCCGGGACAGGGAGGTCTAGAAGCTTTCTTT
TRBV11-2	TRBJ2-7	-	-	CASSPSLGRGATYEQYF	TGTGCCAGCAGCCCGAGTCTGGGGCGGGGCGCTACCTACGAGCAGTACTTC